These T cell receptor beta chains were read from a single sample in a study of blood T cell repertoires in COVID-19. Produced via immunoSEQ multiplex PCR; TCRdb's table is partial and in-frame only. The sample carries about 300,000 clones, 85% recorded once. Sequenced material: PBMCs or T cells enriched from blood (not recorded which). These receptors came from a woman aged 45-59 years who had recovered from COVID-19. Each CDR3 is given with its conserved first and last residue. A D gene is named only where the DNA matches it firmly. Some rows have no size entry. The others give once, few or many, or a class for an expanded clone.

TRBV12-5,TRBJ1-1,-,few,CASGRGVNTEAFF,TGTGCTAGTGGCCGCGGGGTGAACACTGAAGCTTTCTTT
TRBV4-1,TRBJ1-4,TRBD1,-,CASSQGQDRGPEKLFF,TGCGCCAGCAGCCAAGGCCAGGACAGGGGTCCCGAAAAACTGTTTTTT
TRBV7-9,TRBJ1-2,-,-,CASSSTNRDNYGYTF,TGTGCCAGCAGCTCGACAAACAGGGATAACTATGGCTACACCTTC
TRBV3-1/TRBV3-2,TRBJ1-3,-,-,CASSQLTGDSGNTIYF,TGTGCCAGCAGCCAACTCACGGGGGACTCTGGAAACACCATATATTTT
TRBV5-4,TRBJ1-4,-,few,CASSLDRATNEKLFF,TGTGCCAGCAGCCTAGACAGAGCAACTAATGAAAAACTGTTTTTT
TRBV5-1,TRBJ1-1,TRBD1,-,CASRTDRGGLNTEAFF,TGCGCCAGCAGGACGGACAGGGGGGGACTGAACACTGAAGCTTTCTTT
TRBV10-3,TRBJ1-2,-,-,CAISEEGGAYGYTF,TGTGCCATCAGTGAGGAAGGGGGTGCCTATGGCTACACCTTC
TRBV6-6,TRBJ1-2,-,few,CASRGHVYGYTF,TGTGCCAGCAGGGGGCACGTCTATGGCTACACCTTC
TRBV7-2,TRBJ1-2,TRBD1,once,CASSSSIGTGPYGYTF,TGTGCCAGCAGCTCTAGTATTGGGACAGGACCCTATGGCTACACCTTC
TRBV27,TRBJ1-5,-,-,CASSFEGVQPQHF,TGTGCCAGCAGTTTTGAGGGAGTTCAGCCCCAGCATTTT
TRBV28,TRBJ2-7,TRBD1,-,CASSLGGQGAYEQYF,TGTGCCAGCAGTTTGGGAGGACAGGGGGCCTACGAGCAGTACTTC
TRBV20-1,TRBJ1-3,-,-,CSASHYLSGNTIYF,TGCAGTGCTAGTCACTACCTCTCTGGAAACACCATATATTTT
TRBV19,TRBJ2-3,TRBD2,-,CASSTGLERTDTQYF,TGTGCCAGTAGTACGGGACTAGAGCGAACAGATACGCAGTATTTT
TRBV28,TRBJ1-2,TRBD1,-,CASSPRTGGYTF,TGTGCCAGCAGCCCCCGGACAGGTGGCTACACCTTC
TRBV27,TRBJ1-4,-,-,CASSLLGGNEKLFF,TGTGCCAGCAGTTTATTGGGGGGAAATGAAAAACTGTTTTTT
TRBV18,TRBJ2-7,-,-,CASSPYQGGREQYF,TGTGCCAGCTCACCTTACCAGGGGGGCCGCGAGCAGTACTTC
TRBV5-1,TRBJ1-1,TRBD1,-,CASSFIEGQEAFF,TGCGCCAGCAGCTTTATTGAGGGACAGGAAGCTTTCTTT
TRBV30,TRBJ1-1,TRBD1,-,CALNRGMNTEAFF,TGTGCCTTAAACAGGGGGATGAACACTGAAGCTTTCTTT
TRBV3-1/TRBV3-2,TRBJ2-2,TRBD2,-,CASSHVPHGGRAGTGELFF,TGTGCCAGCAGCCACGTGCCCCATGGCGGGAGGGCCGGGACCGGGGAGCTGTTTTTT
TRBV11-2,TRBJ1-5,-,-,CASSLDPSQPQHF,TGTGCCAGCAGCTTAGATCCCAGTCAGCCCCAGCATTTT
TRBV2,TRBJ2-5,TRBD2,-,CASRLPAGGETQYF,TGTGCCAGCAGACTCCCGGCGGGGGGGGAGACCCAGTACTTC
TRBV15,TRBJ1-6,-,-,CATSNRQHNSPLHF,TGTGCCACCAGCAATAGACAGCATAATTCACCCCTCCACTTT
TRBV28,TRBJ1-2,TRBD1,-,CASSLGGQGADLYGYTF,TGTGCCAGCAGTTTAGGGGGACAGGGGGCCGACCTATATGGCTACACCTTC
TRBV6-1,TRBJ2-1,-,-,CASSEAVADYNEQFF,TGTGCCAGCAGTGAAGCAGTTGCGGACTACAATGAGCAGTTCTTC
TRBV2,TRBJ1-4,-,-,CAGRQASREKLFF,TGTGCCGGAAGACAGGCATCGAGGGAAAAACTGTTTTTT
TRBV3-1/TRBV3-2,TRBJ1-1,-,-,CASSLSQFLGGTEAFF,TGTGCCAGCAGCCTGTCTCAGTTCCTGGGGGGCACTGAAGCTTTCTTT
TRBV30,TRBJ1-4,-,-,CACQGRGSEKLFF,TGTGCCTGCCAGGGGAGGGGAAGTGAAAAACTGTTTTTT
TRBV11-2,TRBJ1-1,TRBD1,-,CASSLGTGSNTEAFF,TGTGCCAGCAGCTTAGGGACAGGGTCGAACACTGAAGCTTTCTTT
TRBV11-3,TRBJ2-2,TRBD1,-,CASSLDEGQGGTGELFF,TGTGCCAGCAGCTTAGATGAAGGACAGGGTGGCACCGGGGAGCTGTTTTTT
TRBV13,TRBJ1-3,TRBD1,-,CASSVDTQGADTIYF,TGTGCCAGCAGCGTCGATACCCAGGGGGCAGACACCATATATTTT
TRBV7-2,TRBJ1-5,-,-,CASSPAGIASNQPQHF,TGTGCCAGCAGCCCGGCGGGGATAGCGAGCAATCAGCCCCAGCATTTT
TRBV30,TRBJ1-2,-,-,CAWGGQFRSGYTF,TGTGCCTGGGGTGGACAGTTTCGCTCTGGCTACACCTTC
TRBV10-2,TRBJ1-1,-,-,CASRGNRENTEAFF,TGCGCCAGCAGGGGGAACAGGGAGAACACTGAAGCTTTCTTT
TRBV5-8,TRBJ1-6,-,-,CASSLSPYNSPLHF,TGTGCCAGCAGCCTATCACCCTATAATTCACCCCTCCACTTT
TRBV12-3/TRBV12-4,TRBJ2-2,-,-,CASSFDQVGELFF,TGTGCCAGCAGTTTTGATCAGGTTGGGGAGCTGTTTTTT
TRBV5-1,TRBJ2-3,-,once,CASSWGQRGADTQYF,TGCGCCAGCAGCTGGGGGCAGAGGGGTGCAGATACGCAGTATTTT
TRBV28,TRBJ2-3,TRBD2,few,CASSRDYGPDTQYF,TGTGCCAGCAGCCGGGACTACGGACCAGATACGCAGTATTTT
TRBV30,TRBJ1-5,TRBD1,-,CAWGQGNQPQHF,TGTGCCTGGGGACAGGGTAATCAGCCCCAGCATTTT
TRBV7-9,TRBJ2-5,TRBD2,once,CASSRGSGLWETQYF,TGTGCCAGCAGCCGGGGTAGCGGGCTGTGGGAGACCCAGTACTTC
TRBV19,TRBJ1-4,-,once,CASSIVRGSEKLFF,TGTGCCAGTAGTATAGTTCGGGGTAGCGAAAAACTGTTTTTT
TRBV11-1,TRBJ2-7,-,once,CASSLGIADYEQYF,TGTGCCAGCAGCTTAGGGATAGCAGACTACGAGCAGTACTTC
TRBV4-2,TRBJ2-7,-,-,CASSQVNRRRYEQYF,TGTGCCAGCAGCCAAGTAAACCGGCGGCGGTACGAGCAGTACTTC
TRBV29-1,TRBJ2-1,TRBD2,-,CSGALYGGGQVGEQFF,TGCAGCGGTGCCCTGTACGGGGGGGGCCAAGTTGGTGAGCAGTTCTTC
TRBV4-3,TRBJ2-3,TRBD2,-,CASSQVIPNGGLAGSQAQYF,TGCGCCAGCAGCCAAGTAATTCCTAACGGGGGACTAGCGGGAAGTCAGGCGCAGTATTTT
TRBV3-1/TRBV3-2,TRBJ1-3,-,-,CASSQDTISGNTIYF,TGTGCCAGCAGCCAAGACACAATCTCTGGAAACACCATATATTTT
TRBV21-1,TRBJ1-4,-,-,CASSTTPGTGLGEKLFF,TGTGCCAGCAGCACGACCCCGGGGACAGGGTTAGGAGAAAAACTGTTTTTT
TRBV12-5,TRBJ2-7,-,-,CASGTQGLLYEQYF,TGTGCTAGTGGGACGCAGGGATTACTCTACGAGCAGTACTTC
TRBV6-5,TRBJ1-6,TRBD1,few,CASSSGQGGSPLHF,TGTGCCAGCAGCTCGGGACAGGGTGGTTCACCCCTCCACTTT
TRBV19,TRBJ1-1,-,few,CASSITGYTEAFF,TGTGCCAGTAGTATAACAGGGTACACTGAAGCTTTCTTT
TRBV7-9,TRBJ1-2,-,-,CASSLGEVNYGYTF,TGTGCCAGCAGCTTAGGGGAGGTTAACTATGGCTACACCTTC
TRBV7-3,TRBJ2-2,TRBD2,-,CASTLSPSGAGELFF,TGTGCCAGCACTCTAAGCCCTAGCGGGGCCGGGGAGCTGTTTTTT
TRBV11-2,TRBJ2-7,-,once,CASSSDGSSYEQYF,TGTGCCAGCAGCTCGGACGGGAGCTCCTACGAGCAGTACTTC
TRBV29-1,TRBJ2-1,TRBD1,-,CSVVDRGYNEQFF,TGCAGCGTTGTAGACAGGGGGTACAATGAGCAGTTCTTC
TRBV3-1/TRBV3-2,TRBJ2-7,TRBD2,-,CASSQASGGASSYEQYF,TGTGCCAGCAGCCAAGCTAGCGGGGGTGCTAGCTCCTACGAGCAGTACTTC
TRBV2,TRBJ1-3,-,-,CASSERQPDRPTGNTIYF,TGTGCCAGCAGTGAAAGGCAGCCCGACAGACCTACTGGAAACACCATATATTTT
TRBV3-1/TRBV3-2,TRBJ1-2,-,-,CASSPFQGDYGYTF,TGTGCCAGCAGCCCCTTTCAGGGTGACTATGGCTACACCTTC
TRBV6-1,TRBJ1-2,-,-,CASSEEVDRHYGYTF,TGTGCCAGCAGTGAAGAGGTCGACAGGCACTATGGCTACACCTTC
TRBV19,TRBJ1-2,-,few,CASSWSPGYGYTF,TGTGCCAGTAGTTGGTCTCCGGGCTATGGCTACACCTTC
TRBV27,TRBJ1-3,-,-,CASRSRNFTLGSRAGNTIYF,TGTGCCAGCAGAAGCAGAAATTTCACACTCGGGTCACGCGCCGGAAACACCATATATTTT